Listed below are T cell receptor beta chains from one sample, sequenced in a study of vaccination and CD4 T cells after COVID-19. Antigens for these TCRs are unknown. TCRdb re-derived calls from the PCR reads in MiXCR, one entry per CDR3 protein. Among 3,000 to 4,000 distinct CDR3 sequences, roughly 30% were seen once, and the ten largest hold 40% to 60%. The material sequenced was CD4+ T cells from blood, cultured in vitro. Receptor source: a human donor who had recovered from COVID-19. Each CDR3 is given without its conserved first and last residue.

TRBJ1-1 TRBV29-1 SVESSVLEAF
TRBJ2-5 TRBV19 ASSTSETSGVETQY
TRBJ1-1 TRBV27 ASSLGADTEAF
TRBJ2-1 TRBV27 ASSLGTSLEQF
TRBJ1-5 TRBV6-2/TRBV6-3 ASSSGPWYQPQH
TRBJ1-1 TRBV6-1 ASPQRAF
TRBJ2-5 TRBV12-5 ASGPPSGGETQY
TRBJ1-6 TRBV2 AIKVQDGNSPLH
TRBJ1-2 TRBV12-3/TRBV12-4 ASSFGNYGYT
TRBJ2-5 TRBV4-1 ASSRSQTPGSQETQY
TRBJ1-6 TRBV19 ASSKGRQSSYNSPLH
TRBJ2-5 TRBV6-1 ASSELRGGVTYQETQY
TRBJ1-5 TRBV29-1 SVGGVKQPQH
TRBJ2-4 TRBV7-9 ASSLDPAGGRQAKNIQY
TRBJ2-5 TRBV7-9 ASSSTGRETQY
TRBJ2-5 TRBV5-1 ASSKYSGGNQETQY
TRBJ2-2 TRBV10-3 AISEQQGATGELF